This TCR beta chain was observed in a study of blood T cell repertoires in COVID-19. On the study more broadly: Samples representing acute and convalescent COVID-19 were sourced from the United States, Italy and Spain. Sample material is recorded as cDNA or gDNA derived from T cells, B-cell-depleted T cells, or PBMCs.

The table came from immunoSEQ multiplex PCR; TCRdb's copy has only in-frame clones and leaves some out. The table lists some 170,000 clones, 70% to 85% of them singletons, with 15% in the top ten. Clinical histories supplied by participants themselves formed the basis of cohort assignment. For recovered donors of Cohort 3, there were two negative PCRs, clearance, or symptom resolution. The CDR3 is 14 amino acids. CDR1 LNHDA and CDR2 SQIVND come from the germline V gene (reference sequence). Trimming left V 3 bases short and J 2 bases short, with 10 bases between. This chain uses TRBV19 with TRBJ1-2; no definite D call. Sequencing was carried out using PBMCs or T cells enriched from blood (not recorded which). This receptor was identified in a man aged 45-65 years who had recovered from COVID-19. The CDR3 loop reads CASSITPGNYGYTF. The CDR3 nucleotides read TGTGCCAGTAGTATCACCCCAGGAAACTATGGCTACACCTTC.